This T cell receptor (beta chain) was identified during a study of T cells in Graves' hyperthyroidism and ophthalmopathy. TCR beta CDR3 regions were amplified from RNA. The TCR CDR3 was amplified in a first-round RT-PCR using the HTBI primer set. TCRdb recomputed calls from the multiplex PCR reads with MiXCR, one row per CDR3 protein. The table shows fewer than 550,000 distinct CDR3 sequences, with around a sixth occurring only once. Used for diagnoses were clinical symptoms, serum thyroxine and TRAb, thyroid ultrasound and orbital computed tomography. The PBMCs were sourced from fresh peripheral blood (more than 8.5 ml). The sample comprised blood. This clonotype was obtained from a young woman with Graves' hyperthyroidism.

CDR3 amino acids: CAISVKGWYQETQYF. DNA for the CDR3: TGTGCCATCAGTGTTAAGGGTTGGTACCAAGAGACCCAGTACTTC. V gene TRBV10-3 combines with J gene TRBJ2-5, with D hard to call. Between the trimmed V and J ends, which lost 4 bases and 0 bases, there was a span of 12 bases. The CDR3 has 15 residues. CDR1 and CDR2 from the germline V gene are ENHRY and SYGVKD.